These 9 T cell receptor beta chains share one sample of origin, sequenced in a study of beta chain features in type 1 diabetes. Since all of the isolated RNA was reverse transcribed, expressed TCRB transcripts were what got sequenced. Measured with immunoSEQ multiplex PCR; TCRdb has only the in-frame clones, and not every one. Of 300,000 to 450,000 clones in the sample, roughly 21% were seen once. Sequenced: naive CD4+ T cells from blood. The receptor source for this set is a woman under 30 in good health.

The CDR3 loop reads CASSWSPQETQYF. Here the CDR3 DNA reads TGTGCCAGCAGTTGGAGCCCCCAAGAGACCCAGTACTTC. The chain joins TRBV2 to TRBJ2-5; D not resolved. Germline CDR1 is SNHLY and CDR2 is FYNNEI. This CDR3 is 13 amino acids long. V lost 5 bases, J lost 1 base, and 8 bases lay in between.

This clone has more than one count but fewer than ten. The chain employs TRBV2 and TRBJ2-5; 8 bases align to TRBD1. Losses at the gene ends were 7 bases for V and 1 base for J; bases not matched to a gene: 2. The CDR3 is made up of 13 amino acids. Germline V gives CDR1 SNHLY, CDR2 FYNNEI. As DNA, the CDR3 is TGTGCCAGCACTGGACAGGGCCAAGAGACCCAGTACTTC. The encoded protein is CASTGQGQETQYF.

This chain's CDR3 is CASSRTGFSTDTQYF. Here the CDR3 DNA reads TGCGCCAGCAGCCGAACAGGGTTTAGCACAGATACGCAGTATTTT. The chain uses TRBV5-1 and TRBJ2-3; the D gene is possibly TRBD1 (6 bases). CDR1 is SGHRS and CDR2 is YFSETQ in the germline V gene. The CDR3 is 15 amino acids. V was shortened by 4 bases and J by 0 bases, with 12 bases between the two germline ends.

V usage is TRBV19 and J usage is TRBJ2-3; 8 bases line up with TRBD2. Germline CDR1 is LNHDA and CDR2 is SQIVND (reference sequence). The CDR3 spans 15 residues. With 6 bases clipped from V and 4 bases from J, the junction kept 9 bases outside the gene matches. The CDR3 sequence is CASRTPGLVPDTQYF. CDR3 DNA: TGTGCCAGTAGGACTCCGGGACTAGTTCCAGATACGCAGTATTTT.

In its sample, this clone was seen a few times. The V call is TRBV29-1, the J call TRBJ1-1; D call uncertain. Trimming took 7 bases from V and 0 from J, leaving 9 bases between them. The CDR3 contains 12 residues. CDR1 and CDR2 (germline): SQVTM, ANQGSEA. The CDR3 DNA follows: TGCAGCGGCGTTGTAATGAACACTGAAGCTTTCTTT. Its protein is CSGVVMNTEAFF.

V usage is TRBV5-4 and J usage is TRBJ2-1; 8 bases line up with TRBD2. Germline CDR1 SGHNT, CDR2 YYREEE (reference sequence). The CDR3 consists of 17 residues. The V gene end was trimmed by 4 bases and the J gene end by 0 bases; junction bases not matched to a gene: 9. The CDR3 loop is CASSRNLAGSSYNEQFF. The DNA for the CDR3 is TGTGCCAGCAGCCGAAATTTAGCGGGGAGCTCCTACAATGAGCAGTTCTTC.

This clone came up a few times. Here the CDR3 DNA reads TGTGCCAGCCTACAGGGGAGCACTGAAGCTTTCTTT. It yields the protein CASLQGSTEAFF. The gene calls are TRBV2 and TRBJ1-1; TRBD1 aligns across 7 bases. Germline values: CDR1 SNHLY, CDR2 FYNNEI. J lost 4 bases, V lost 8 bases, and 4 bases had no gene match. The CDR3 consists of 12 residues.

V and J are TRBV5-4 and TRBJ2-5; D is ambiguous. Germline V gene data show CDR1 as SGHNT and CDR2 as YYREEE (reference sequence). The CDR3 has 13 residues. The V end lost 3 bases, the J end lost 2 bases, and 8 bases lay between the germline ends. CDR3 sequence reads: CASSYTYQETQYF. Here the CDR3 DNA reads TGTGCCAGCAGCTACACATATCAAGAGACCCAGTACTTC.

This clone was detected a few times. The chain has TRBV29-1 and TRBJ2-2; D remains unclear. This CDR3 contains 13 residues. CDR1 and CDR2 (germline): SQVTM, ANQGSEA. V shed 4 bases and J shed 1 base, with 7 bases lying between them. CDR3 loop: CSVGSENTGELFF. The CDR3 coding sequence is TGCAGCGTTGGGTCAGAGAACACCGGGGAGCTGTTTTTT.